These 25 T cell receptor beta chains share one sample of origin, sequenced in a study of T cell responses to AZD1222 COVID-19 vaccine. Libraries were prepared by immunoSEQ multiplex PCR; TCRdb keeps only in-frame clonotypes and omits some of them. The sample carries about 160,000 clones, over 80% recorded once. The specimen was peripheral blood, collected on day 0 of AZD1222 vaccination. The receptor source for this set is an adult in good health.

This clone was seen a single time. This chain joins TRBV10-2 and TRBJ2-7; weak D call: TRBD2 (5 bases). This CDR3 region has 15 residues. Trimming took off 0 bases at V and 1 base at J, with 10 bases between the two ends. The germline CDR1 and CDR2 sequences are WSHSY and SAAADI. The CDR3 here is CASSESGSASYEQYF. The CDR3 coding sequence is TGCGCCAGCAGTGAGTCGGGTAGCGCTTCCTACGAGCAGTACTTC.

The rearrangement links TRBV2 to TRBJ1-2; D gene uncertain. The V end was cut by 2 bases, the J end by 2 bases, with 9 bases between. The germline V gene encodes CDR1 SNHLY and CDR2 FYNNEI. The CDR3 sequence is 14 residues long. CDR3 in amino acids: CASSEYDKNYGYTF. Here the CDR3 DNA reads TGTGCCAGCAGTGAATACGACAAAAACTATGGCTACACCTTC. Complete variable domain (other parts from reference TRBV2 and TRBJ1-2): EPEVTQTPSHQVTQMGQEVILRCVPISNHLYFYWYRQILGQKVEFLVSFYNNEISEKSEIFDDQFSVERPDGSNFTLKIRSTKLEDSAMYFCASSEYDKNYGYTFGSGTRLTVV.

The chain has TRBV28 and TRBJ2-2; D is ambiguous. The germline gives CDR1 MDHEN, CDR2 SYDVKM. This CDR3 region has 15 residues. Trimming stripped 4 bases from V and 4 bases from J, with 13 bases between. In DNA, the CDR3 is TGTGCCAGCAGTTCCGACCTTCTCGGCACCGGGGAGCTGTTTTTT. Protein sequence: CASSSDLLGTGELFF. The complete variable domain, with remaining parts taken from reference TRBV28 and TRBJ2-2, reads DVKVTQSSRYLVKRTGEKVFLECVQDMDHENMFWYRQDPGLGLRLIYFSYDVKMKEKGDIPEGYSVSREKKERFSLILESASTNQTSMYLCASSSDLLGTGELFFGEGSRLTVL.

The chain combines TRBV5-5 with TRBJ2-7; D gene ambiguous. The CDR3 length is 14 residues. Per the germline V gene, CDR1 is SGHKS and CDR2 is YYEKEE (reference sequence). Trimming stripped 1 base from V and 3 bases from J, with 11 bases between. For the CDR3, the DNA is TGTGCCAGCAGCTTGAAAGTATCTAACTACGAGCAGTACTTC. Its protein product is CASSLKVSNYEQYF.

The CDR3, as DNA: TGTGCCAGTGGGACAGGGGAGAATCAGCCCCAGCATTTT. Its translation is CASGTGENQPQHF. The V and J genes are TRBV3-1 (or the pseudogene TRBV3-2) and TRBJ1-5; TRBD1 agrees at 10 bases. Germline assignment: CDR1 LGHDT and CDR2 YNNKEL (reference sequence). V was clipped by 9 bases and J by 4 bases; unmatched bases: 3. The length of the CDR3 is 13 residues.

The chain employs TRBV5-8 and TRBJ2-1; 12 bases are a match to TRBD2. Germline V gives CDR1 SGHTS, CDR2 YDEGEE. This CDR3 has 18 residues. J gave up 8 bases and V 4 bases, and 16 bases lay outside the gene matches. CDR3 bases: TGTGCCAGCAGCCTCCCCGTCCATACGGGACTAGCGGGCGATGAGCAGTTCTTC. Its protein is CASSLPVHTGLAGDEQFF.

The chain uses TRBV6-8 and TRBJ1-6; 7 bases line up with TRBD1. V was clipped by 8 bases and J by 12 bases; unmatched bases: 13. This CDR3 has 14 residues. The V gene's germline CDR1 is MNHGY and CDR2 SAAAGT. The CDR3 here is CASEGRGMDVPLHF. The CDR3 nucleotides read TGTGCCAGCGAAGGCAGGGGGATGGATGTACCCCTCCACTTT.

In its sample, this clone was seen a few times. The rearrangement uses TRBV19 and TRBJ1-2, with a tentative D call TRBD1 (5 bases). CDR3 length equals 14 residues. V was shortened by 6 bases and J by 5 bases, with 16 bases between the two germline ends. Per germline, CDR1 LNHDA and CDR2 SQIVND (reference sequence). The CDR3 reads CASRGGPPLYGYTF. The DNA for the CDR3 is TGTGCCAGTAGGGGGGGTCCCCCTCTATATGGCTACACCTTC.

CDR3: CASRDPSTAQYF. The CDR3 coding sequence is TGTGCCAGCAGGGACCCAAGCACCGCGCAGTATTTT. The chain recombines TRBV7-2 with TRBJ2-3; D is unclear. Between the trimmed V and J ends, which lost 6 bases and 10 bases, there was a span of 14 bases. CDR1 SGHTA and CDR2 FQGNSA come from the germline V gene. This CDR3 is 12 amino acids long.

The chain employs TRBV4-3 and TRBJ2-1; D possibly corresponds to TRBD1 (5 bases). CDR1 LGHNA and CDR2 YSLEER come from the germline V gene. The CDR3 covers 17 residues. The V end was cut by 0 bases, the J end by 2 bases, with 14 bases between. The CDR3 loop reads CASSQDIGARAYNEQFF. The CDR3 nucleotides read TGCGCCAGCAGCCAAGATATAGGGGCTCGGGCCTACAATGAGCAGTTCTTC.

The J gene is TRBJ2-1, the V gene TRBV9; TRBD2 aligns across 10 bases. J gave up 0 bases and V 3 bases, and 9 bases lay outside the gene matches. CDR1 and CDR2 (germline): SGDLS, YYNGEE. The CDR3 spans 18 residues. The CDR3 nucleotides are TGTGCCAGCAGCGCTTGGGGTAGCGGGAGGATCTCCTACAATGAGCAGTTCTTC. Translating gives CASSAWGSGRISYNEQFF.

The chain joins TRBV19 to TRBJ2-7, with D possibly being TRBD1 (6 bases). Trimming removed 8 bases at V and 4 bases at J, with 9 bases between. Germline lookup yields CDR1 LNHDA and CDR2 SQIVND (reference sequence). The CDR3 sequence is 11 residues long. In DNA, the CDR3 is TGTGCCAGTCGGACAGAGTACGAGCAGTACTTC. It specifies CASRTEYEQYF.

This sequence joins TRBV30 and TRBJ1-2; D possibly corresponds to TRBD1 (5 bases). Germline V gene sequence: CDR1 GTSNPN, CDR2 SVGIG (reference sequence). Deletions cut 0 bases from V and 0 bases from J, with 11 bases between. This CDR3 contains 15 residues. In nucleotides, the CDR3 is TGTGCCTGGAGTGTTCCGGGGGGACCTAACTATGGCTACACCTTC. Residues: CAWSVPGGPNYGYTF. Filled out from reference TRBV30 and TRBJ1-2, the complete variable domain reads SQTIHQWPATLVQPVGSPLSLECTVEGTSNPNLYWYRQAAGRGLQLLFYSVGIGQISSEVPQNLSASRPQDRQFILSSKKLLLSDSGFYLCAWSVPGGPNYGYTFGSGTRLTVV.

The chain recombines TRBV10-3 with TRBJ1-4; D might be TRBD1 (5 bases). Trimming took off 10 bases at V and 6 bases at J, with 15 bases between the two ends. The CDR3 consists of 13 residues. Germline lookup yields CDR1 ENHRY and CDR2 SYGVKD. The CDR3 nucleotides read TGTGCCAGCCGACGGGGGGGTGATGAAAAACTGTTTTTT. Translated: CASRRGGDEKLFF.

The V call is TRBV4-3, the J call TRBJ2-7; the D gene could be TRBD1 or TRBD2 (5 bases each). Deletions cut 1 base from V and 5 bases from J, with 21 bases between. This CDR3 contains 17 residues. The germline gives CDR1 LGHNA, CDR2 YSLEER. The CDR3 reads CASSQAPRGRVSDEQYF. The DNA for the CDR3 is TGCGCCAGCAGCCAAGCACCCCGGGGCAGGGTTTCTGACGAGCAGTACTTC.

This CDR3 is CASSLVGLAPAFF. The CDR3 DNA reads TGTGCCAGCAGCTTGGTGGGGCTTGCGCCGGCTTTCTTT. The rearrangement uses TRBV5-6 and TRBJ1-1; maybe TRBD1 (5 bases). Germline V gene lookup returns CDR1 SGHDT and CDR2 YYEEEE. V was trimmed by 0 bases and J by 11 bases, leaving 14 bases between them. The CDR3 totals 13 residues.

The rearrangement links TRBV10-3 to TRBJ1-4; the D gene is possibly TRBD1 (5 bases). Trimming shortened V by 8 bases and J by 1 base, and 8 bases separated the two germline ends. Germline loops: CDR1 ENHRY, CDR2 SYGVKD. The CDR3 extends over 13 amino acids. As DNA, the CDR3 is TGTGCCATCTCCGGGGGAACTAATGAAAAACTGTTTTTT. Amino acids: CAISGGTNEKLFF.

The rearrangement links TRBV7-9 to TRBJ1-6; perhaps TRBD1 as D (5 bases). Trimming took off 1 base at V and 9 bases at J, with 19 bases between the two ends. The CDR3 contains 17 residues. Germline lookup yields CDR1 SEHNR and CDR2 FQNEAQ (reference sequence). The CDR3 coding sequence is TGTGCCAGCAGCTTAGAAGCCTTCGGGACTCTCCGTTCACCCCTCCACTTT. It encodes CASSLEAFGTLRSPLHF.

The chain employs TRBV10-1 and TRBJ2-1; 13 nucleotides line up with TRBD2. The trim removed 4 bases at V and 13 bases at J, leaving 7 bases unmatched. Germline loops: CDR1 WNHNN, CDR2 SYGVQD (reference sequence). This CDR3 has 14 residues. CDR3 in DNA: TGCGCCAGCAGTGGCAAGGGACTAGCGGGACTACAGTTCTTC. This translates into CASSGKGLAGLQFF.

V gene TRBV23-1 combines with J gene TRBJ1-3; possible D gene TRBD1, 6 bases. Being an ORF, TRBV23-1 has a function that is uncertain. Trimming removed 2 bases at V and 2 bases at J, with 10 bases between. The CDR3 consists of 15 residues. CDR3 sequence reads: CASSQSRGAGNTIYF. Here the CDR3 DNA reads TGCGCCAGCAGTCAAAGCAGGGGCGCTGGAAACACCATATATTTT.

This chain uses TRBV5-6 with TRBJ2-4, with D perhaps TRBD2 (6 bases). V lost 3 bases, J lost 1 base, and 14 bases lay in between. The CDR3 is made up of 16 amino acids. CDR1 is SGHDT, CDR2 YYEEEE, per germline. The CDR3 sequence is CASSSPGVSAKNIQYF. The CDR3 DNA sequence: TGTGCCAGCAGCTCCCCGGGGGTAAGCGCCAAAAACATTCAGTACTTC.

CDR3: CAITTGEDRDGANVLTF. The CDR3 coding sequence is TGTGCCATTACAACAGGGGAGGATCGTGACGGGGCCAACGTCCTGACTTTC. The V and J genes are TRBV27 and TRBJ2-6, with D possibly TRBD1 on 7 matching bases. Trimming took 10 bases from V and 4 from J, leaving 23 bases between them. From germline, CDR1 is MNHEY and CDR2 SMNVEV (reference sequence). CDR3 size: 17 residues.

CDR3 sequence (DNA): TGTGCCAGCAGCTTGGGCGGAGGGATTAATCAGCCCCAGCATTTT. Translating gives CASSLGGGINQPQHF. This rearrangement joins TRBV5-6 to TRBJ1-5; unclear D gene. Germline-derived CDR1 and CDR2 are SGHDT and YYEEEE. CDR3 size: 15 residues. V lost 0 bases, J lost 4 bases, and 11 bases lay in between. Looking up the rest from reference TRBV5-6 and TRBJ1-5 gives the full variable domain: DAGVTQSPTHLIKTRGQQVTLRCSPKSGHDTVSWYQQALGQGPQFIFQYYEEEERQRGNFPDRFSGHQFPNYSSELNVNALLLGDSALYLCASSLGGGINQPQHFGDGTRLSIL.

This chain links TRBV13 with TRBJ2-1, with a weak D call TRBD1 (6 bases). Between the trimmed V and J ends, which lost 4 bases and 0 bases, there was a span of 16 bases. Germline V gives CDR1 PRHDT, CDR2 FYEKMQ (reference sequence). The CDR3 has 17 residues. The CDR3 sequence is CASSYYRVGLSYNEQFF. DNA of the CDR3: TGTGCCAGCAGCTACTACAGGGTGGGGCTCTCCTACAATGAGCAGTTCTTC.

The chain couples TRBV18 to TRBJ1-6, with D unclear. The germline V gene encodes CDR1 KGHSH and CDR2 LQKENI. The V end lost 6 bases, the J end lost 5 bases, and 14 bases lay between the germline ends. The CDR3 is 15 residues long. Here the CDR3 DNA reads TGTGCCAGCTCTAACTCGGACGGGAATAATTCACCCCTCCACTTT. Its protein product is CASSNSDGNNSPLHF. Together with reference TRBV18 and TRBJ1-6, the CDR3 gives the full variable domain: NAGVMQNPRHLVRRRGQEARLRCSPMKGHSHVYWYRQLPEEGLKFMVYLQKENIIDESGMPKERFSAEFPKEGPSILRIQQVVRGDSAAYFCASSNSDGNNSPLHFGNGTRLTVT.